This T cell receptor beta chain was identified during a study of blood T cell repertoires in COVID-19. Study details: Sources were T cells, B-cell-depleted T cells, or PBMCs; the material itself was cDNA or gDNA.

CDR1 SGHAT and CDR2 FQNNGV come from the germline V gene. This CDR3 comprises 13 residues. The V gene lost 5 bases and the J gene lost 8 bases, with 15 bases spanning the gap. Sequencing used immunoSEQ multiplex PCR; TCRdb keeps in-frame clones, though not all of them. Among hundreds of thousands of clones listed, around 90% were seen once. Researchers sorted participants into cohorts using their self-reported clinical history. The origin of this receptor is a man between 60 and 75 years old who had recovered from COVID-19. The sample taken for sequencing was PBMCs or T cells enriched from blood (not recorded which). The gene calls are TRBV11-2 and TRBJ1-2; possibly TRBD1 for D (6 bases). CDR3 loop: CASSPGTKKGYTF. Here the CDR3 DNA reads TGTGCCAGCAGCCCCGGGACAAAAAAGGGCTACACCTTC.